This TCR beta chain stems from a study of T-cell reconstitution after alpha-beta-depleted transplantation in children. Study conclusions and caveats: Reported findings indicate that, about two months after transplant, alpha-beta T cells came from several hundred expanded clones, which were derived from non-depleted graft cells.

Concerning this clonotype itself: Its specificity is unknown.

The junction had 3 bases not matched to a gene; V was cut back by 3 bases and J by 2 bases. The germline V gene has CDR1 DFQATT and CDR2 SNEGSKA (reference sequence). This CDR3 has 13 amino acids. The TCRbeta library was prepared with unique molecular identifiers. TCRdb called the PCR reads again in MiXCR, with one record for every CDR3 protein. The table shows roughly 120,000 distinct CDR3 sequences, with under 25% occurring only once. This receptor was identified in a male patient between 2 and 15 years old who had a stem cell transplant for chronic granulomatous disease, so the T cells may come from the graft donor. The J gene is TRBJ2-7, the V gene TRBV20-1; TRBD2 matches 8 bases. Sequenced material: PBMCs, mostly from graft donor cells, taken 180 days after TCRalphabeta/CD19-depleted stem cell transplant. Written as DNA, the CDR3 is TGCAGTGCTAGCCTTAGCGGGACCTACGAGCAGTACTTC. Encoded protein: CSASLSGTYEQYF.